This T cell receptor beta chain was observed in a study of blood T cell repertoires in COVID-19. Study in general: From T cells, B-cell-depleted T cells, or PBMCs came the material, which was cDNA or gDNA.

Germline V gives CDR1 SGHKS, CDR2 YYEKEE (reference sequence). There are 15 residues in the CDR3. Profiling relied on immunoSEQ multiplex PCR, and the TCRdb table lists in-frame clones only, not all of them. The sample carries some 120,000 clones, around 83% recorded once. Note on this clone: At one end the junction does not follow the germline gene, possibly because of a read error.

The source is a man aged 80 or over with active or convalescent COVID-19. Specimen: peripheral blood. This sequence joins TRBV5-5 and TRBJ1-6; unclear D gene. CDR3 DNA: TGTGCCAGCAGTGGCCCGGACTCCCATAATTCACCCCTCCACTTT. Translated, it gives CASSGPDSHNSPLHF.